Listed here are 5 T cell receptor beta chains from one sample, sequenced in a study of blood T cells in healthy people across ages. Then a second PCR, running about 6 to 12 cycles, was carried out with a sample-barcoded 5' primer and a J-beta primer mix. TCRdb re-derived calls from the 5' RACE reads in MiXCR, one entry per CDR3 protein. The table has fewer than 900,000 distinct CDR3 sequences, roughly two fifths seen once. Sequenced: blood. The receptors were sampled from a woman aged 55-70 years in good health.

This chain links TRBV5-1 with TRBJ1-1, with D perhaps TRBD1 (5 bases). The germline V gene has CDR1 SGHRS and CDR2 YFSETQ. This CDR3 has 14 amino acids. The ends were cut back, 6 bases at V and 0 bases at J, with 12 bases in the middle. The CDR3 region has the DNA TGCGCCAGCAATGGGGGTCTCATGAACACTGAAGCTTTCTTT. It is translated as CASNGGLMNTEAFF.

The chain links TRBV20-1 to TRBJ2-1, with D perhaps matching TRBD2 (5 bases). This CDR3 is 11 amino acids long. V gave up 5 bases and J gave up 9 bases, with 11 bases separating them. Germline-derived CDR1 and CDR2 are DFQATT and SNEGSKA (reference sequence). The CDR3 protein is CSADRTFEQFF. In nucleotides, the CDR3 is TGCAGTGCTGATAGGACTTTTGAGCAGTTCTTC.

The genes are TRBV30 and TRBJ2-1; 11 bases agree with TRBD2. The ends lost 4 bases at V and 8 bases at J; junction bases unmatched: 4. This CDR3 has 13 amino acids. Germline assignment: CDR1 GTSNPN and CDR2 SVGIG (reference sequence). This CDR3 is CAWILAGGYEQFF. The DNA of the CDR3 is TGTGCCTGGATTCTAGCGGGGGGCTATGAGCAGTTCTTC.

V usage is TRBV7-2 and J usage is TRBJ2-1; the match to TRBD2 covers 9 bases. This CDR3 comprises 13 residues. V lost 6 bases to trimming and J lost 4 bases; unmatched junction nucleotides: 1. The germline V gene encodes CDR1 SGHTA and CDR2 FQGNSA. CDR3: CASRRGGYNEQFF. CDR3 coding DNA: TGTGCCAGCAGGCGGGGGGGTTACAATGAGCAGTTCTTC.

The chain uses TRBV20-1 and TRBJ2-7; the match to TRBD1 covers 11 bases. The V and J ends lost 6 bases and 7 bases, in that order; junction bases with no gene match: 8. This CDR3 region has 13 residues. Germline CDR1 is DFQATT and CDR2 is SNEGSKA (reference sequence). For the CDR3, the DNA is TGCAGTGCCCTTAGGACAGGGGGCTGGGAGCAGTACTTC. Translation: CSALRTGGWEQYF.